This TCR beta chain stems from a study of cytotoxic CD8 clonotypes in ibrutinib-treated CLL. Looking at the study overall: Each sample contained, on average, just over 250,000 productive templates and tens of thousands of productive rearrangements.

General study results and limits: Clonality climbed at ibrutinib response, then dropped toward baseline at progression. Private clonotypes, not public ones, expanded at ibrutinib response.

Concerning this clone itself: The antigen is undetermined.

The CDR3 contains 16 residues. Germline trimming cut 4 bases from V and 5 bases from J; bases unmatched to any gene: 7. Germline V CDR1 and CDR2: SGHNT, YENEEA. The method was immunoSEQ multiplex PCR; TCRdb's version includes in-frame clones alone and lacks a portion of them. This sample yields about 130,000 clones, of which about four fifths are seen a single time; roughly 13% belongs to the top ten. V gene TRBV11-3 combines with J gene TRBJ2-1; TRBD2 matches at 11 bases. This TCR derives from a human donor with chronic lymphocytic leukemia. This specimen consisted of PBMCs, obtained after 12 months of ibrutinib treatment. CDR3 amino acids: CASSSKGGLADNEQFF. CDR3 DNA: TGTGCCAGCAGCTCGAAAGGGGGACTAGCGGACAATGAGCAGTTCTTC.